Listed here are 30 T cell receptor beta chains from one sample, sequenced in a study of Ad26.COV2.S vaccination and SARS-CoV-2 variants. TCRdb's copy holds only in-frame clones and misses some; the assay was immunoSEQ multiplex PCR. This table has more than 350,000 clones, about nine tenths appearing once. As to treatment: over 15 received Ad26.COV2.S at low or high dose, single or two shots; 5 received placebo; per-sample allocation not given. Specimen acquisition occurred on day 63 following the initial vaccine or placebo injection. The source was peripheral blood, collected in a trial of Ad26.COV2.S vaccine versus placebo. The origin of the receptors is a person between 18 and 59 years old who received the Ad26.COV2.S COVID-19 vaccine or a placebo.

V gene TRBV10-1 combines with J gene TRBJ2-7; D possibly matches TRBD1 or TRBD2 (5 bases each). Germline CDR1 WNHNN, CDR2 SYGVQD (reference sequence). V gave up 8 bases and J gave up 0 bases, with 17 bases separating them. This CDR3 comprises 15 residues. The CDR3, as DNA: TGCGCCAGCGGGGAAAGGGACCGAAGCTCCTACGAGCAGTACTTC. Translating gives CASGERDRSSYEQYF.

The V and J genes are TRBV28 and TRBJ1-2, with 7 bases that match TRBD1. Trimming at V came to 5 bases and at J to 4 bases, leaving 4 bases not matched to a gene. The CDR3 runs to 13 residues. Germline values: CDR1 MDHEN, CDR2 SYDVKM. CDR3 DNA sequence: TGTGCCAGCAGTCCTACAGGGGCCTATGGCTACACCTTC. Translating gives CASSPTGAYGYTF.

This clone was found once. The V call is TRBV21-1, the J call TRBJ1-2. TRBV21-1 is flagged as a pseudogene. This CDR3 spans 16 amino acids. DNA of the CDR3: TGTGCCAGCAGGAGATTGTCGGCAGAGACTAACTATGGCTACACCTTC. Residues: CASRRLSAETNYGYTF.

The chain has TRBV19 and TRBJ2-5; D perhaps matches TRBD1 (6 bases). CDR1 is LNHDA and CDR2 is SQIVND in the germline V gene (reference sequence). The V and J ends lost 2 bases and 5 bases respectively, with 12 bases between them. CDR3 length: 14 amino acids. The CDR3 coding sequence is TGTGCCAGTAGTATAACAGGGCCAGGGGAGACCCAGTACTTC. It codes for CASSITGPGETQYF.

V usage is TRBV6-5 and J usage is TRBJ2-3; 10 bases are shared with TRBD2. CDR1 is MNHEY and CDR2 is SVGAGI in the germline V gene. The CDR3 sequence is 14 residues long. V was pared by 6 bases and J by 8 bases, with 8 bases of the junction left unmatched. The CDR3 loop reads CASRTSGERGTQYF. CDR3 coding DNA: TGTGCCAGCAGAACTAGCGGGGAGAGGGGTACGCAGTATTTT.

A note on this clone: The sample has other DNA sequences that encode this CDR3 too. The chain uses TRBV6-6 and TRBJ1-1; a possible D gene is TRBD1 (5 bases). Trimming shortened V by 3 bases and J by 5 bases, and 7 bases separated the two germline ends. There are 12 residues in the CDR3. Germline V gene sequence: CDR1 MNHNY, CDR2 SVGAGI (reference sequence). The CDR3 protein is CASSYGGTEAFF. The CDR3 DNA reads as TGTGCCAGCAGTTATGGGGGTACTGAAGCTTTCTTT.

This chain joins TRBV15 and TRBJ1-4, with 9 bases identical to TRBD1. The CDR3 runs 15 residues. Trimming at V came to 5 bases and at J to 7 bases, leaving 8 bases not matched to a gene. Germline assignment: CDR1 LNHNV and CDR2 YYDKDF (reference sequence). CDR3 residues: CATSAYRGLGEKLFF. The CDR3 coding sequence is TGTGCCACCAGCGCTTACAGGGGGCTGGGTGAAAAACTGTTTTTT.

The V gene is TRBV10-3, the J gene TRBJ1-4; tentatively, D is TRBD1 (6 bases). Germline V lookup: CDR1 ENHRY, CDR2 SYGVKD. This CDR3 region has 14 residues. V shed 6 bases and J shed 5 bases, with 13 bases lying between them. CDR3 nucleotide sequence: TGTGCCATCAGAGACGACAGGAGAAATGAAAAACTGTTTTTT. Translating gives CAIRDDRRNEKLFF.

The rearrangement joins TRBV7-9 to TRBJ2-1; perhaps D is TRBD1 or TRBD2 (5 bases each). The germline V gene has CDR1 SEHNR and CDR2 FQNEAQ (reference sequence). The CDR3 spans 14 residues. The V end lost 1 base, the J end lost 10 bases, and 14 bases lay between the germline ends. As DNA, the CDR3 is TGTGCCAGCAGCTTAGTGACCGGGACGGCCGAGCAGTTCTTC. Translating gives CASSLVTGTAEQFF.

The CDR3 nucleotides read TGTGCCAGCAGCTTAGTGGGGGACGGGAGGGCCATATTAACAGTTGAGCAGTTCTTC. It codes for CASSLVGDGRAILTVEQFF. The chain has TRBV7-9 and TRBJ2-1, with 8 bases lining up with TRBD2. The CDR3 contains 19 residues. Germline V gives CDR1 SEHNR, CDR2 FQNEAQ (reference sequence). Trimming at V came to 1 base and at J to 9 bases, leaving 20 bases not matched to a gene.

V and J are TRBV3-1 (or the pseudogene TRBV3-2) and TRBJ1-2; D gene ambiguous. This CDR3 is built from 12 residues. V lost 4 bases and J 2 bases, leaving 5 bases between the germline ends. Germline values: CDR1 LGHDT, CDR2 YNNKEL (reference sequence). This chain's CDR3 is CASSLDNYGYTF. The CDR3 nucleotides are TGTGCCAGCAGCCTTGACAACTATGGCTACACCTTC.

The chain couples TRBV4-3 to TRBJ2-1; 11 bases fit TRBD1. CDR1 and CDR2 from the germline V gene are LGHNA and YSLEER. The CDR3 spans 16 residues. The J segment lost 4 bases and the V segment lost 0 bases, leaving 2 bases of the junction unmatched. The CDR3 coding sequence is TGCGCCAGCAGCCAAGATGGGACAGGGGGGTACAATGAGCAGTTCTTC. Translating it yields CASSQDGTGGYNEQFF.

The chain uses TRBV7-3 and TRBJ2-3, with 12 bases matching TRBD1. In germline, CDR1 is SGHTA, CDR2 FQGTGA. The J segment lost 5 bases and the V segment lost 6 bases, leaving 6 bases of the junction unmatched. The CDR3 covers 15 residues. CDR3 bases: TGTGCCAGCAGTCCCGGGACAGGGGGCTTAGATACGCAGTATTTT. Residues: CASSPGTGGLDTQYF.

This chain uses TRBV5-1 with TRBJ2-3, with unresolved D. Trimming took 4 bases from V and 6 from J, leaving 12 bases between them. CDR1 SGHRS and CDR2 YFSETQ come from the germline V gene. The CDR3 totals 13 residues. CDR3 DNA: TGCGCCAGCAGCGGCGGCACAAAGGATACGCAGTATTTT. Protein product: CASSGGTKDTQYF.

The J gene is TRBJ2-2, the V gene TRBV10-3; D is possibly TRBD1 or TRBD2 (5 bases each). From germline, CDR1 is ENHRY and CDR2 SYGVKD. V gave up 0 bases and J gave up 4 bases, with 9 bases separating them. The CDR3 consists of 15 residues. Written as DNA, the CDR3 is TGTGCCATCAGTGAGTCGCAGGGACCCACCGGGGAGCTGTTTTTT. Amino acids: CAISESQGPTGELFF.

The rearrangement links TRBV6-5 to TRBJ2-7, with 11 bases lining up with TRBD2. The ends lost 5 bases at V and 1 base at J; junction bases unmatched: 4. The germline gives CDR1 MNHEY, CDR2 SVGAGI. This CDR3 has 15 residues. The CDR3: CASSTTSGISYEQYF. CDR3 in DNA: TGTGCCAGCAGTACGACTAGCGGGATTTCCTACGAGCAGTACTTC.

J is TRBJ2-7 and V is TRBV7-2, with a possible D match to TRBD2 (5 bases). Trimming stripped 3 bases from V and 6 bases from J, with 9 bases between. Germline CDR1 is SGHTA and CDR2 is FQGNSA. The CDR3 is 12 amino acids. The CDR3 loop is CASSFFEGEQYF. In DNA form, the CDR3 reads TGTGCCAGCAGCTTTTTTGAGGGCGAGCAGTACTTC.

The count of this clone is one. V usage is TRBV28 and J usage is TRBJ1-1, with D unclear. V was cut by 6 bases and J by 2 bases, with 10 bases left in between. The germline gives CDR1 MDHEN, CDR2 SYDVKM. The CDR3 loop spans 13 amino acids. CDR3 residues: CASSLRHNTEAFF. CDR3 coding DNA: TGTGCCAGCAGCCTTCGACACAACACTGAAGCTTTCTTT.

The chain links TRBV6-2 or TRBV6-3 to TRBJ2-2; 7 positions agree with TRBD2. The CDR3 loop spans 17 amino acids. The germline gives CDR1 MNHEY, CDR2 SVGEGT. J gave up 0 bases and V 4 bases, and 8 bases lay outside the gene matches. This chain's CDR3 is CASSWSGMTANTGELFF. The CDR3 coding sequence is TGTGCCAGCAGTTGGAGCGGGATGACCGCGAACACCGGGGAGCTGTTTTTT.

This clone has a handful of counts. The DNA of the CDR3 is TGCGCCAGCAGCGTCGGTAGGGACGGGGCAAGCTACGAGCAGTACTTC. Its translation is CASSVGRDGASYEQYF. V gene TRBV5-1 combines with J gene TRBJ2-7; possibly TRBD1 or TRBD2 for D (5 bases each). The CDR3 extends over 16 amino acids. With 4 bases removed from V and 3 bases from J, the gap between germline ends came to 20 bases. CDR1 is SGHRS, CDR2 YFSETQ, per germline.

The V gene is TRBV4-1, the J gene TRBJ2-4; D is undetermined. V lost 3 bases to trimming and J lost 6 bases, with 12 bases between them. In germline, CDR1 is MGHRA, CDR2 YSYEKL. This CDR3 is 14 amino acids long. Here the CDR3 reads CASSQVGRRNIQYF. In DNA, the CDR3 is TGCGCCAGCAGCCAGGTAGGCAGGAGAAACATTCAGTACTTC.

This clone was counted ten times or more. J is TRBJ2-1 and V is TRBV14, with D tentatively TRBD2 (5 bases). Germline CDR1 and CDR2: SGHDN and FVKESK. V gave up 1 base and J gave up 5 bases, with 12 bases separating them. CDR3 length: 15 amino acids. CDR3 protein: CASSQVGDLNNEQFF. In DNA, the CDR3 is TGTGCCAGCAGCCAAGTGGGAGACCTTAACAATGAGCAGTTCTTC.

The rearrangement links TRBV28 to TRBJ1-3; no clear D. Germline V gene sequence: CDR1 MDHEN, CDR2 SYDVKM. This CDR3 has 16 residues. V shed 4 bases and J shed 3 bases, with 16 bases lying between them. The CDR3 protein is CASSSGSLFDGNTIYF. DNA of the CDR3: TGTGCCAGCAGTTCCGGGTCCTTGTTTGATGGAAACACCATATATTTT.

The rearrangement links TRBV12-5 to TRBJ2-2, with 9 bases that match TRBD1. Germline CDR1 is LGHNT and CDR2 is FRNRAP. The CDR3 extends over 15 amino acids. After removal of 5 bases from V and 7 bases from J, the junction contained 8 bases not matched to a gene. The CDR3 DNA reads TGTGCTAGTGGTCTAGGGACAGGGTTTCGCGGGGAGCTGTTTTTT. As protein: CASGLGTGFRGELFF. The full variable domain, completed using reference TRBV12-5 and TRBJ2-2, is DARVTQTPRHKVTEMGQEVTMRCQPILGHNTVFWYRQTMMQGLELLAYFRNRAPLDDSGMPKDRFSAEMPDATLATLKIQPSEPRDSAVYFCASGLGTGFRGELFFGEGSRLTVL.

The rearrangement links TRBV7-6 to TRBJ1-2; 10 bases map to TRBD1. The CDR3 is made up of 18 amino acids. After removal of 3 bases from V and 4 bases from J, the junction contained 14 bases not matched to a gene. Germline assignment: CDR1 SGHVS and CDR2 FNYEAQ. The DNA for the CDR3 is TGTGCCAGCAGCTTGGAAGCCAGTGACAGGGGGCTTTTCTATGGCTACACCTTC. This codes for CASSLEASDRGLFYGYTF.

This chain joins TRBV5-1 and TRBJ2-2, with 7 bases fitting TRBD1. V lost 4 bases, J lost 0 bases, and 9 bases stayed unmatched. Germline lookup yields CDR1 SGHRS and CDR2 YFSETQ. The CDR3 covers 17 residues. This CDR3 reads CASSAAGTVPNTGELFF. CDR3 coding DNA: TGCGCCAGCAGCGCCGCCGGGACAGTGCCGAACACCGGGGAGCTGTTTTTT.

V and J are TRBV3-1 (or the pseudogene TRBV3-2) and TRBJ2-1; D gene uncertain. V shed 1 base and J shed 0 bases, with 10 bases lying between them. The CDR3 contains 16 residues. In germline, CDR1 is LGHDT, CDR2 YNNKEL (reference sequence). DNA for the CDR3: TGTGCCAGCAGCCAAGTTCGGGCCTCCTCCTACAATGAGCAGTTCTTC. It specifies CASSQVRASSYNEQFF.

In this sample, this clone turned up a few times. The rearrangement links TRBV7-9 to TRBJ1-5; no reliable D call. V was trimmed by 3 bases and J by 5 bases, leaving 8 bases between them. CDR1 and CDR2 (germline): SEHNR, FQNEAQ (reference sequence). The length of the CDR3 is 13 residues. The CDR3 DNA sequence: TGTGCCAGCAGCTTCTCGGGTTATCAGCCCCAGCATTTT. As protein: CASSFSGYQPQHF. Supplemented by reference TRBV7-9 and TRBJ1-5, the full variable domain reads DTGVSQNPRHKITKRGQNVTFRCDPISEHNRLYWYRQTLGQGPEFLTYFQNEAQLEKSRLLSDRFSAERPKGSFSTLEIQRTEQGDSAMYLCASSFSGYQPQHFGDGTRLSIL.

The chain links TRBV3-1 (or the pseudogene TRBV3-2) to TRBJ1-2; the match to TRBD1 covers 9 bases. Germline values: CDR1 LGHDT, CDR2 YNNKEL (reference sequence). The length of the CDR3 is 18 residues. J was trimmed by 2 bases and V by 0 bases; bases with no gene match: 10. The CDR3: CASSQDPNRGLSNYGYTF. Written as DNA, the CDR3 is TGTGCCAGCAGCCAAGATCCGAACAGGGGGCTGAGCAACTATGGCTACACCTTC.

The genes are TRBV9 and TRBJ2-1, with 10 bases fitting TRBD2. The CDR3 contains 20 residues. V shed 0 bases, J shed 0 bases, and the junction held 12 bases outside the gene matches. Germline V gene lookup returns CDR1 SGDLS and CDR2 YYNGEE. The CDR3 nucleotides are TGTGCCAGCAGCGTAGGCCCACTGGCACTAGCGGGACCCTCCTACAATGAGCAGTTCTTC. It encodes CASSVGPLALAGPSYNEQFF.